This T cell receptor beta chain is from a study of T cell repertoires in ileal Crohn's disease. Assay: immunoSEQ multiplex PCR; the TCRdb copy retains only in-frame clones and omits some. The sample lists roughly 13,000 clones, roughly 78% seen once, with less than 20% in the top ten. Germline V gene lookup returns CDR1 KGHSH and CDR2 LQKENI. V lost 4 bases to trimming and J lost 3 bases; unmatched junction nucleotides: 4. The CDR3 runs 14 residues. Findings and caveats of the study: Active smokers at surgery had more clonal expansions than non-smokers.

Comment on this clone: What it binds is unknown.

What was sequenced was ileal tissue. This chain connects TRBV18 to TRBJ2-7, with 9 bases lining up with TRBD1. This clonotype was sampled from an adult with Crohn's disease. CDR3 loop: CASSRGQGLYEQYF. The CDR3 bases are TGTGCCAGCTCACGGGGACAGGGACTCTACGAGCAGTACTTC.